This is a list of T cell receptor beta chains from one sample in a study of T cell changes during pregnancy in multiple sclerosis. The method was immunoSEQ multiplex PCR; TCRdb's version includes in-frame clones alone and lacks a portion of them. The data contain 30,000 to 45,000 clones, 91% of them singletons. The sample consisted of CD8+ T cells from peripheral blood mononuclear cells, taken before pregnancy. The receptors derive from a female donor with multiple sclerosis, enrolled in a pregnancy study. The CDR3 runs from the conserved cysteine through the conserved F or W. The order of the fields is CDR3 protein, CDR3 DNA, D gene, V gene, clone size, J gene. The D gene is left open where the match is weak. The size field is filled for only some rows; it gives once, few, many or a size class.

CDR3: CASSYSDSYEQYF
DNA: TGTGCCAGCAGTTATTCGGACAGCTACGAGCAGTACTTC
D: .
V: TRBV6-6
size: .
J: TRBJ2-7

CDR3: CASSPTSGSYNEQFF
DNA: TGCGCCAGCAGTCCGACTAGCGGGAGCTACAATGAGCAGTTCTTC
D: TRBD2
V: TRBV4-1
size: .
J: TRBJ2-1

CDR3: CASSQKPMDTGSDTQYF
DNA: TGCGCCAGCAGCCAAAAGCCCATGGACACAGGGTCAGATACGCAGTATTTT
D: .
V: TRBV4-1
size: .
J: TRBJ2-3

CDR3: CASSLASGALSEQYF
DNA: TGTGCCAGCAGCTTAGCTAGCGGGGCCTTGAGCGAGCAGTACTTC
D: TRBD2
V: TRBV7-9
size: .
J: TRBJ2-7

CDR3: CASSFSGGAYEQYF
DNA: TGTGCCAGCAGCTTTAGTGGAGGGGCCTACGAGCAGTACTTC
D: .
V: TRBV7-9
size: .
J: TRBJ2-7

CDR3: CASSVGRVTEAFF
DNA: TGTGCCAGCAGCGTAGGCAGGGTCACTGAAGCTTTCTTT
D: .
V: TRBV9
size: .
J: TRBJ1-1

CDR3: CASSPGLGQNIQYF
DNA: TGTGCCAGCAGTCCGGGACTGGGACAAAACATTCAGTACTTC
D: .
V: TRBV28
size: .
J: TRBJ2-4

CDR3: CASSSLTGAYGYTF
DNA: TGTGCCAGCAGCTCCTTGACAGGGGCCTATGGCTACACCTTC
D: TRBD1
V: TRBV7-9
size: .
J: TRBJ1-2

CDR3: CASSELSGNNEQFF
DNA: TGTGCCAGCAGTGAACTAAGCGGGAACAATGAGCAGTTCTTC
D: TRBD2
V: TRBV6-4
size: .
J: TRBJ2-1

CDR3: CASRGQANTEAFF
DNA: TGTGCCAGCAGGGGACAGGCGAACACTGAAGCTTTCTTT
D: TRBD1
V: TRBV27
size: .
J: TRBJ1-1

CDR3: CASRTGDAYKGANTEAFF
DNA: TGTGCCAGCCGGACAGGGGACGCTTACAAGGGGGCGAACACTGAAGCTTTCTTT
D: TRBD1
V: TRBV7-9
size: .
J: TRBJ1-1

CDR3: CASSPIAGEPYEQYF
DNA: TGTGCCAGCAGCCCTATAGCGGGAGAGCCCTACGAGCAGTACTTC
D: TRBD2
V: TRBV7-9
size: .
J: TRBJ2-7

CDR3: CASSQFRRAANTGELFF
DNA: TGCGCCAGCAGCCAATTCCGGAGAGCAGCCAACACCGGGGAGCTGTTTTTT
D: .
V: TRBV4-3
size: .
J: TRBJ2-2

CDR3: CASSSGGTSGSYEQYF
DNA: TGTGCCAGCAGCTCAGGGGGGACTAGCGGTTCCTACGAGCAGTACTTC
D: TRBD2
V: TRBV9
size: .
J: TRBJ2-7

CDR3: CASSRGLGVHNEQFF
DNA: TGTGCCAGCAGCCGCGGACTAGGGGTCCACAATGAGCAGTTCTTC
D: TRBD2
V: TRBV11-3
size: once
J: TRBJ2-1

CDR3: CASSTGNTEAFF
DNA: TGTGCCTCAAGTACAGGGAACACTGAAGCTTTCTTT
D: .
V: TRBV19
size: few
J: TRBJ1-1

CDR3: CASSLDLGLAGTQYF
DNA: TGTGCTAGCAGCTTAGACCTGGGACTAGCGGGGACCCAGTACTTC
D: TRBD2
V: TRBV7-7
size: .
J: TRBJ2-5

CDR3: CASSYSGGARYAFF
DNA: TGCGCCAGCAGCTATTCAGGGGGCGCCAGGTATGCTTTCTTT
D: TRBD1
V: TRBV5-1
size: .
J: TRBJ1-1

CDR3: CASSLYRGAGNTIYF
DNA: TGTGCCAGCAGTTTATACAGGGGGGCGGGAAACACCATATATTTT
D: TRBD1
V: TRBV27
size: .
J: TRBJ1-3

CDR3: CASSPWISGGLAFF
DNA: TGTGCCAGCAGCCCCTGGATCAGCGGTGGATTAGCTTTCTTT
D: .
V: TRBV14
size: .
J: TRBJ1-1

CDR3: CASSLGLAAYEQYF
DNA: TGTGCCAGCAGCTTGGGACTTGCGGCGTACGAGCAGTACTTC
D: .
V: TRBV7-2
size: .
J: TRBJ2-7

CDR3: CASSITLGSNQPQHF
DNA: TGTGCCAGTAGTATAACCCTCGGGAGCAATCAGCCCCAGCATTTT
D: .
V: TRBV19
size: .
J: TRBJ1-5

CDR3: CASSGLAGGNEQFF
DNA: TGTGCCAGCAGTGGACTAGCGGGAGGCAATGAGCAGTTCTTC
D: TRBD2
V: TRBV6-4
size: .
J: TRBJ2-1

CDR3: CASSFSAGAREQYF
DNA: TGTGCCAGCAGCTTCTCGGCGGGGGCGAGGGAGCAGTACTTC
D: .
V: TRBV7-2
size: once
J: TRBJ2-7

CDR3: CASSLGAGYEQYF
DNA: TGTGCCAGCAGCTTAGGAGCGGGGTACGAGCAGTACTTC
D: TRBD2
V: TRBV7-9
size: .
J: TRBJ2-7

CDR3: CASIPDTGNEQFF
DNA: TGTGCCAGCATCCCTGACACGGGGAATGAGCAGTTCTTC
D: .
V: TRBV5-4
size: once
J: TRBJ2-1

CDR3: CSVEEGTGTTIYF
DNA: TGCAGCGTTGAAGAGGGGACAGGGACCACCATATATTTT
D: TRBD1
V: TRBV29-1
size: .
J: TRBJ1-3

CDR3: CASSWTGEAYEQYF
DNA: TGTGCCAGCAGCTGGACAGGGGAGGCCTACGAGCAGTACTTC
D: TRBD1
V: TRBV2
size: .
J: TRBJ2-7

CDR3: CASSDRASPGELFF
DNA: TGTGCCAGCAGTGACAGGGCTTCGCCCGGGGAGCTGTTTTTT
D: TRBD1
V: TRBV28
size: .
J: TRBJ2-2

CDR3: CASRQTEGEAFF
DNA: TGCGCCAGCAGGCAAACGGAGGGTGAAGCTTTCTTT
D: .
V: TRBV4-1
size: .
J: TRBJ1-1

CDR3: CASSQVADSSYEQYF
DNA: TGCGCCAGCAGCCAAGTTGCGGATAGCTCCTACGAGCAGTACTTC
D: .
V: TRBV4-1
size: .
J: TRBJ2-7

CDR3: CASSNTDTQYF
DNA: TGTGCCAGTAGCAACACAGATACGCAGTATTTT
D: .
V: TRBV19
size: .
J: TRBJ2-3

CDR3: CASSFGAEQFF
DNA: TGTGCCAGCAGCTTTGGGGCCGAGCAGTTCTTC
D: .
V: TRBV11-2
size: .
J: TRBJ2-1

CDR3: CASSKGGDSNTEAFF
DNA: TGTGCCAGCAGCAAAGGCGGAGATTCGAACACTGAAGCTTTCTTT
D: .
V: TRBV21-1
size: .
J: TRBJ1-1

CDR3: CASSYGQTYEQYF
DNA: TGTGCCAGCAGCTATGGACAGACCTACGAGCAGTACTTC
D: .
V: TRBV5-6
size: .
J: TRBJ2-7

CDR3: CASSTPDRGEGYGYTF
DNA: TGTGCCAGCAGCACCCCTGACAGGGGAGAAGGCTATGGCTACACCTTC
D: TRBD1
V: TRBV7-8
size: .
J: TRBJ1-2

CDR3: CASSLSAGQGSFTGANVLTF
DNA: TGTGCCAGCAGTTTATCCGCCGGACAGGGGTCGTTTACTGGGGCCAACGTCCTGACTTTC
D: TRBD1
V: TRBV28
size: .
J: TRBJ2-6

CDR3: CASSVAPGLAGTNTQYF
DNA: TGTGCCAGCAGCGTAGCTCCGGGACTAGCGGGAACAAATACGCAGTATTTT
D: TRBD2
V: TRBV9
size: .
J: TRBJ2-3

CDR3: CASTLYTEAFF
DNA: TGTGCCAGCACCCTATACACTGAAGCTTTCTTT
D: .
V: TRBV6-1
size: .
J: TRBJ1-1

CDR3: CASSQGTGDTEAFF
DNA: TGTGCCAGCAGCCAGGGGACAGGGGACACTGAAGCTTTCTTT
D: TRBD1
V: TRBV7-9
size: .
J: TRBJ1-1

CDR3: CASSQLTGPYEQYF
DNA: TGTGCCAGCAGCCAGCTTACAGGCCCCTACGAGCAGTACTTC
D: .
V: TRBV27
size: .
J: TRBJ2-7

CDR3: CASSLRNSGSYGAGTNEQFF
DNA: TGTGCCAGCAGCTTAAGGAACTCTGGATCTTACGGGGCGGGGACCAATGAGCAGTTCTTC
D: .
V: TRBV7-3
size: .
J: TRBJ2-1

CDR3: CASSSDTGFEVGEQYF
DNA: TGTGCCAGCAGTTCGGACACAGGGTTTGAGGTGGGCGAGCAGTACTTC
D: .
V: TRBV28
size: .
J: TRBJ2-7

CDR3: CASLRYGENQPQHF
DNA: TGTGCCAGCCTCCGTTACGGGGAGAATCAGCCCCAGCATTTT
D: .
V: TRBV28
size: .
J: TRBJ1-5

CDR3: CASSPNWGGDTGELFF
DNA: TGTGCCAGCAGTCCCAATTGGGGGGGTGACACCGGGGAGCTGTTTTTT
D: TRBD2
V: TRBV6-6
size: few
J: TRBJ2-2

CDR3: CASSPRFAGVNEQFF
DNA: TGCGCCAGCAGCCCGAGGTTTGCGGGAGTAAATGAGCAGTTCTTC
D: TRBD2
V: TRBV5-1
size: once
J: TRBJ2-1

CDR3: CASSPSRLEQFF
DNA: TGTGCCAGCAGCCCCTCTCGACTGGAGCAGTTCTTC
D: .
V: TRBV7-9
size: .
J: TRBJ2-1

CDR3: CASSLNAGGLGANVLTF
DNA: TGTGCCAGCAGCTTAAATGCGGGAGGGCTAGGGGCCAACGTCCTGACTTTC
D: TRBD2
V: TRBV7-3
size: .
J: TRBJ2-6

CDR3: CASSPAGGGGHTDTQYF
DNA: TGTGCCAGCAGCCCCGCGGGAGGAGGGGGCCACACAGATACGCAGTATTTT
D: .
V: TRBV4-2
size: .
J: TRBJ2-3

CDR3: CASSLQGYEQYF
DNA: TGTGCCAGCAGCTTACAGGGCTACGAGCAGTACTTC
D: .
V: TRBV7-9
size: .
J: TRBJ2-7

CDR3: CASSGARNEQFF
DNA: TGTGCCAGCAGTGGGGCACGCAATGAGCAGTTCTTC
D: .
V: TRBV6-5
size: .
J: TRBJ2-1

CDR3: CASSFRGEIEAFF
DNA: TGTGCCAGCAGTTTCCGGGGGGAGATCGAAGCTTTCTTT
D: .
V: TRBV28
size: .
J: TRBJ1-1

CDR3: CASSLGQGLYDEQYF
DNA: TGTGCCAGCAGCTTAGGACAGGGGCTGTATGACGAGCAGTACTTC
D: TRBD1
V: TRBV7-6
size: .
J: TRBJ2-7

CDR3: CASSPPTEMTLNTEAFF
DNA: TGTGCCAGCAGTCCACCGACTGAAATGACCCTGAACACTGAAGCTTTCTTT
D: .
V: TRBV28
size: .
J: TRBJ1-1

CDR3: CASSPGTAYEQYF
DNA: TGTGCCAGCAGTCCCGGGACAGCCTACGAGCAGTACTTC
D: TRBD1
V: TRBV27
size: .
J: TRBJ2-7

CDR3: CASSQDETRYNEQFF
DNA: TGCGCCAGCAGCCAAGACGAGACTAGATACAATGAGCAGTTCTTC
D: .
V: TRBV4-3
size: .
J: TRBJ2-1

CDR3: CASSLGTGATYNEQFF
DNA: TGTGCCAGCAGCTTAGGGACGGGAGCCACCTACAATGAGCAGTTCTTC
D: .
V: TRBV11-2
size: .
J: TRBJ2-1

CDR3: CASSLGLGGLETQYF
DNA: TGCGCCAGCAGCTTGGGCCTCGGGGGGCTAGAGACCCAGTACTTC
D: .
V: TRBV5-1
size: .
J: TRBJ2-5

CDR3: CASSLGLAGSYEQYF
DNA: TGTGCCAGCAGCCTCGGACTAGCGGGAAGCTACGAGCAGTACTTC
D: TRBD2
V: TRBV7-2
size: .
J: TRBJ2-7